Given below is one TCR beta chain in context. The antigen is undetermined. This entry belongs to a study of T-cell memory formation after mild COVID-19. Whole-study findings and limits: Mainly in CM and EM were contracting CD4+ clones; CD8+ were in EMRA.

This CDR3 comprises 16 residues. Germline CDR1 and CDR2: MDHEN and SYDVKM. The trim removed 5 bases at V and 7 bases at J, leaving 11 bases unmatched. TCRdb processed the 5' RACE reads anew with MiXCR; each CDR3 protein has one entry. This table has approximately 89,000 distinct CDR3 sequences, about 13% appearing once. This clonotype was sampled from a man aged 18-30 years who had mild COVID-19 (a few samples of this study predate the infection). Cell type and time point are not known. The source material was PBMCs or a T cell subset sorted from them (not recorded which). The chain has TRBV28 and TRBJ2-1; the match to TRBD2 covers 10 bases. The chain's CDR3 is CASSPPRSGGANEQFF. The CDR3 DNA is TGTGCCAGCAGTCCCCCGAGGAGCGGGGGGGCAAATGAGCAGTTCTTC.